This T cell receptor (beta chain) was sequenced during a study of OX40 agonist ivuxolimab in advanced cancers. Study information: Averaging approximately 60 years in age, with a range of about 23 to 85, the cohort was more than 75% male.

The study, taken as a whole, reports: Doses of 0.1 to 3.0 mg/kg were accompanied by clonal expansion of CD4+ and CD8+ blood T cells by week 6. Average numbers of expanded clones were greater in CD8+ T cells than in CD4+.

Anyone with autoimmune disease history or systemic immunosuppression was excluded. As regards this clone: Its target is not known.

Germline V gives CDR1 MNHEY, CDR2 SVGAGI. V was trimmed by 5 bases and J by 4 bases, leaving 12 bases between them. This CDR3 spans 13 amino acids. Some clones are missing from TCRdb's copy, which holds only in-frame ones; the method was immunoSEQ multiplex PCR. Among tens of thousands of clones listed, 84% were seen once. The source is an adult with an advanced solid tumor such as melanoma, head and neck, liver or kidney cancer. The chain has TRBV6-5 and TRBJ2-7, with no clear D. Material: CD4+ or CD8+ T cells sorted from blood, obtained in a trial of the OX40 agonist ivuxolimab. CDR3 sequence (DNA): TGTGCCAGCAGTGGTGGGAATCCTTACGAGCAGTACTTC. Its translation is CASSGGNPYEQYF.